These T cell receptor beta chains were read from a single sample in a study of CD8 T cells in ankylosing spondylitis. From the 5' RACE reads, TCRdb called clonotypes with MiXCR, one entry per CDR3 protein. The sample lists under 450,000 distinct CDR3 sequences; 15% to 20% were seen once. Sequencing was carried out using blood, either unsorted or a sorted T cell fraction (not recorded which). All receptors come from a male donor with ankylosing spondylitis. Both conserved end residues are part of each CDR3. The D gene is left open where the match is weak. The size of a clone is reported for some rows only, either as once, few or many, or as a class for expanded clones.

j_call clone_size d_call v_call cdr3_aa cdr3_nt
TRBJ2-3 . TRBD2 TRBV5-1 CASSLAFGLEDTDTQYF TGCGCCAGCAGCTTGGCCTTCGGACTAGAAGACACAGATACGCAGTATTTT
TRBJ2-5 many . TRBV11-2 CASSSQPGQETQYF TGTGCCAGCAGCTCCCAACCGGGCCAAGAGACCCAGTACTTC
TRBJ2-7 many . TRBV4-1 CASSSPRAGMREQYF TGCGCCAGCAGCTCCCCCCGAGCAGGGATGAGGGAGCAGTACTTC
TRBJ1-5 . TRBD1 TRBV6-1 CAVKGQAHSNQPQHF TGTGCCGTGAAGGGACAGGCGCATAGCAATCAGCCCCAGCATTTT
TRBJ1-1 many . TRBV10-3 CAISGGGNTEAFF TGTGCCATCAGTGGGGGTGGAAACACTGAAGCTTTCTTT
TRBJ1-6 few TRBD1 TRBV5-1 CASGTGDVSPLHF TGCGCCAGCGGCACAGGGGATGTTTCACCCCTCCACTTT
TRBJ2-1 few . TRBV3-1 CASSTPRDTHNEQFF TGTGCCAGCAGCACTCCCCGGGATACGCATAATGAGCAGTTCTTC
TRBJ2-7 . . TRBV11-3 CASSGSYYEQYF TGTGCCAGCAGCGGGTCCTATTACGAGCAGTACTTC
TRBJ1-2 . . TRBV19 CASSMGDYGYTF TGTGCCAGTAGTATGGGGGACTATGGCTACACCTTC
TRBJ2-1 many . TRBV20-1 CSAKGPRLGGGSYNEQFF TGCAGTGCTAAGGGGCCGCGATTGGGCGGTGGCTCCTACAATGAGCAGTTCTTC
TRBJ1-5 many . TRBV6-2/TRBV6-3 CASSYSSDSGANQPQHF TGTGCCAGCAGTTACTCCTCGGACAGTGGAGCCAATCAGCCCCAGCATTTT
TRBJ1-1 . . TRBV2 CASGVTENTEAFF TGTGCCAGCGGGGTGACAGAGAACACTGAAGCTTTCTTT
TRBJ2-7 few . TRBV6-5 CASSYSISPPGSYEQYF TGTGCCAGCAGTTACTCGATATCCCCTCCCGGCAGCTACGAGCAGTACTTC
TRBJ1-1 . . TRBV13 CASSSTREGMNTEAFF TGTGCCAGCAGCTCTACCCGGGAGGGTATGAACACTGAAGCTTTCTTT
TRBJ2-5 . . TRBV20-1 CSARGSRPAGETQYF TGCAGTGCTAGGGGGTCACGGCCGGCGGGGGAGACCCAGTACTTC
TRBJ2-3 few . TRBV20-1 CSVPSGSLTDTQYF TGCAGTGTCCCTTCGGGCTCCCTCACAGATACGCAGTATTTT
TRBJ1-2 once . TRBV28 CASRLTGASYGYTF TGTGCCAGCAGACTTACAGGCGCGAGCTATGGCTACACCTTC
TRBJ2-2 . . TRBV7-8 CASSPPTGNTGELFF TGTGCCAGCAGCCCCCCGACAGGGAACACCGGGGAGCTGTTTTTT
TRBJ1-5 . . TRBV4-2 CASSQGGVGNQPQHF TGTGCCAGCAGCCAAGGGGGCGTTGGCAATCAGCCCCAGCATTTT
TRBJ2-1 few TRBD1 TRBV3-1 CASSQLGQGGFEQFF TGTGCCAGCAGCCAGCTAGGACAGGGGGGGTTTGAGCAGTTCTTC
TRBJ2-7 many . TRBV28 CASSFGTSYEQYF TGTGCCAGCAGTTTCGGTACGTCCTACGAGCAGTACTTC
TRBJ2-1 few . TRBV14 CASSPLVGVLINEQFF TGTGCCAGCAGCCCACTAGTGGGGGTATTGATCAATGAGCAGTTCTTC
TRBJ2-1 many TRBD2 TRBV11-1 CASSPLGAGGQDNEQFF TGTGCCAGCAGCCCACTAGGGGCGGGAGGGCAAGACAATGAGCAGTTCTTC
TRBJ2-1 . . TRBV7-2 CASSQGPDNEQFF TGTGCCAGCAGCCAGGGACCTGACAATGAGCAGTTCTTC
TRBJ2-3 few . TRBV5-1 CASSLPGARSTDTQYF TGCGCCAGCAGCCTCCCCGGGGCCCGAAGCACAGATACGCAGTATTTT
TRBJ2-1 . TRBD2 TRBV29-1 CSVLTSGGTWNNEQFF TGCAGCGTGTTGACTAGCGGGGGGACGTGGAACAATGAGCAGTTCTTC
TRBJ2-2 many . TRBV5-1 CASSPGRPNTGELFF TGCGCCAGCAGTCCGGGCAGACCCAACACCGGGGAGCTGTTTTTT
TRBJ1-3 . . TRBV18 CASSPDTSGNTIYF TGTGCCAGCTCACCCGATACCTCTGGAAACACCATATATTTT
TRBJ2-1 . TRBD1 TRBV30 CAWSRDRASPSYNEQFF TGTGCCTGGAGTCGGGACAGGGCGTCCCCGTCCTACAATGAGCAGTTCTTC
TRBJ1-1 few . TRBV12-3/TRBV12-4 CASSFRVGGTVNTEAFF TGTGCCAGCAGTTTTCGCGTGGGAGGGACGGTGAACACTGAAGCTTTCTTT
TRBJ1-4 few . TRBV15 CATSRDPGDNEKLFF TGTGCCACCAGCAGAGATCCAGGGGATAATGAAAAACTGTTTTTT
TRBJ1-1 few TRBD1 TRBV27 CASSLLGTGQGSEAFF TGTGCCAGCAGTTTATTGGGAACGGGACAGGGCTCTGAAGCTTTCTTT
TRBJ1-5 few . TRBV18 CASSPSALNPVEGGRTNQPQHF TGTGCCAGCTCACCCTCGGCTCTAAATCCCGTGGAGGGCGGGAGGACAAATCAGCCCCAGCATTTT
TRBJ1-1 few . TRBV3-1 CASSQEGRGNTEAFF TGTGCCAGCAGCCAAGAAGGCAGGGGGAACACTGAAGCTTTCTTT
TRBJ2-7 few TRBD2 TRBV29-1 CSVRGGLRAYEQYF TGCAGCGTACGGGGGGGTCTGAGGGCCTACGAGCAGTACTTC
TRBJ2-1 . TRBD2 TRBV7-8 CASSFPPDSGFNEQFF TGTGCCAGCAGCTTCCCCCCGGATAGCGGGTTCAATGAGCAGTTCTTC
TRBJ2-7 . . TRBV20-1 CSARPSSGLVYEQYF TGCAGTGCTCGCCCCAGTAGCGGCCTTGTCTACGAGCAGTACTTC
TRBJ1-6 . . TRBV4-1 CASSQERGISYNSPLHF TGCGCCAGCAGCCAAGAGAGGGGTATCTCCTATAATTCACCCCTCCACTTT
TRBJ2-2 few TRBD2 TRBV20-1 CSASEGGPNTGELFF TGCAGTGCTAGTGAGGGAGGGCCCAACACCGGGGAGCTGTTTTTT
TRBJ2-7 . TRBD1 TRBV29-1 CSVEITGGDEQYF TGCAGCGTCGAAATTACAGGGGGAGACGAGCAGTACTTC
TRBJ2-5 few TRBD1 TRBV5-1 CASRDRIYQETQYF TGCGCCAGCAGGGACAGGATCTACCAAGAGACCCAGTACTTC
TRBJ2-3 . TRBD2 TRBV30 CAWSPPGLAASTDTQYF TGTGCCTGGAGTCCTCCGGGACTAGCGGCTAGCACAGATACGCAGTATTTT
TRBJ2-1 . . TRBV19 CASSKSRAYNEQFF TGTGCCAGTAGTAAGTCCAGGGCTTACAATGAGCAGTTCTTC
TRBJ1-1 few . TRBV2 CASNFQGEDTEAFF TGTGCCAGCAATTTTCAGGGTGAGGACACTGAAGCTTTCTTT
TRBJ1-1 . . TRBV5-4 CASSLVTSGRRAEAFF TGTGCCAGCAGCTTGGTTACGTCGGGGCGTCGGGCTGAAGCTTTCTTT
TRBJ2-3 many . TRBV5-1 CASSWGSVSSTDTQYF TGCGCCAGCAGCTGGGGATCGGTTTCTAGCACAGATACGCAGTATTTT
TRBJ1-2 . . TRBV12-3/TRBV12-4 CASSPSQKNYGYTF TGTGCCAGCAGTCCATCACAGAAGAACTATGGCTACACCTTC
TRBJ2-3 . . TRBV29-1 CSVDPGSDTQYF TGCAGCGTTGACCCGGGGTCAGATACGCAGTATTTT
TRBJ2-3 few . TRBV7-2 CASSIQPMGYTDTQYF TGTGCCAGCAGCATACAGCCTATGGGATACACAGATACGCAGTATTTT
TRBJ2-3 . . TRBV5-1 CASSLEGSTDTQYF TGCGCCAGCAGCTTGGAGGGGAGCACAGATACGCAGTATTTT
TRBJ1-4 . . TRBV7-2 CASSLDGRVNEKLFF TGTGCCAGCAGCTTAGATGGCAGGGTGAATGAAAAACTGTTTTTT
TRBJ2-3 many . TRBV20-1 CSAPSGTDTQYF TGCAGTGCTCCGTCAGGCACAGATACGCAGTATTTT
TRBJ2-5 few . TRBV7-2 CASSLGFLDQETQYF TGTGCCAGCAGCTTAGGGTTTCTAGACCAAGAGACCCAGTACTTC
TRBJ1-2 . . TRBV20-1 CSAARRTGGYGYTF TGCAGTGCTGCCCGGCGAACCGGGGGCTATGGCTACACCTTC